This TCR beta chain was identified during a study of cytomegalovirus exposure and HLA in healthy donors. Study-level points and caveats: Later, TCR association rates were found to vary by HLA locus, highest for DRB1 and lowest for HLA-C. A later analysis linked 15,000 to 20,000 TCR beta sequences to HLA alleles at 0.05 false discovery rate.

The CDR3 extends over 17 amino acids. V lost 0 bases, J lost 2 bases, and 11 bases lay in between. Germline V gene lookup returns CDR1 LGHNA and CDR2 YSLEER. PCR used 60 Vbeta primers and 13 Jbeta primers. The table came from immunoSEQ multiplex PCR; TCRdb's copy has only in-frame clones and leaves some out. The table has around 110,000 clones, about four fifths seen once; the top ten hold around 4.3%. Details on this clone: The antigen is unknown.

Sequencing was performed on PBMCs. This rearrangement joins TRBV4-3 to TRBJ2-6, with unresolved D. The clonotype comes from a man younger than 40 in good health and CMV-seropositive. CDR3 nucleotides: TGCGCCAGCAGCCAAGATCCGCACAGCCCTGGGGCCAACGTCCTGACTTTC. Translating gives CASSQDPHSPGANVLTF.